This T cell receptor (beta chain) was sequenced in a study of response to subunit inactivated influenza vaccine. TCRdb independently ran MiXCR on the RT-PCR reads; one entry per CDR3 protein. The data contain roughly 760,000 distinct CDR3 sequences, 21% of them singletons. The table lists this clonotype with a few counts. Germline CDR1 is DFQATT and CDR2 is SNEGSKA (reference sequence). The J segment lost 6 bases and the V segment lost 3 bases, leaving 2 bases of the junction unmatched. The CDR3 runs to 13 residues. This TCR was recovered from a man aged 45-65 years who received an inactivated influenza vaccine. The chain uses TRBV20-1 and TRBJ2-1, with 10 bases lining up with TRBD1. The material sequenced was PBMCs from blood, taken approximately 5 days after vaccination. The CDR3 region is CSASRDRGNEQFF. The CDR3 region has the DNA TGCAGTGCTAGCCGGGACAGGGGCAATGAGCAGTTCTTC.